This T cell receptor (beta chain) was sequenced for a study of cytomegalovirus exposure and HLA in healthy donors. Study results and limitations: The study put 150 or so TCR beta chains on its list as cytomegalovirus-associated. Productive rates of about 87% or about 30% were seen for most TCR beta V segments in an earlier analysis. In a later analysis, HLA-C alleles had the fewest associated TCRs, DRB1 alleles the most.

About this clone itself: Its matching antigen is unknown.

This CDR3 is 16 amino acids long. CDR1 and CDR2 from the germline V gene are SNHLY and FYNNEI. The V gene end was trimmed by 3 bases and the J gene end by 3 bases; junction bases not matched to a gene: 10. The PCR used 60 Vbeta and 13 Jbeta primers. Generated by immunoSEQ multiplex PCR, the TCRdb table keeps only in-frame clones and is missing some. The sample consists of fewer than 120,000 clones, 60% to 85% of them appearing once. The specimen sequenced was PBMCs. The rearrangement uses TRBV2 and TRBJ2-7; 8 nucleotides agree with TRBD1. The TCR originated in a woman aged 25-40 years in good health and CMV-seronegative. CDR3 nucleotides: TGTGCCAGCAGTGACGCCGGGACAGGATACTTCTACGAGCAGTACTTC. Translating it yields CASSDAGTGYFYEQYF.